This T cell receptor beta chain was obtained from a study of blood T cells in healthy people across ages. Study-level results: The diversity estimates, figures obtained from one million T cells, were considered underestimates.

The CDR3 runs 14 residues. With 7 bases clipped from V and 0 bases from J, the junction kept 8 bases outside the gene matches. Germline CDR1 SQVTM, CDR2 ANQGSEA. Donor samples were obtained from healthy Caucasian individuals from Russia, aged 6 to 90. A second PCR of about 7 to 12 cycles used a sample-barcoded 5' primer and a J-beta primer mix. TCRdb redid the calling of the 5' RACE reads with MiXCR, one entry per CDR3 protein. The data contain roughly 800,000 distinct CDR3 sequences, roughly 60% of them singletons. A remark on this clonotype: The antigen remains undetermined.

This TCR derives from a man younger than 40 in good health. The rearrangement uses TRBV29-1 and TRBJ2-7, with TRBD2 identical over 8 bases. What was sequenced was blood. CDR3 nucleotide sequence: TGCAGCGCCATAGCGGGAAGATCCTCCTACGAGCAGTACTTC. This gives the protein CSAIAGRSSYEQYF.